These 9 T cell receptor beta chains were sequenced from one sample in a study of blood T cell repertoires in COVID-19. Clones were sequenced by immunoSEQ multiplex PCR, and TCRdb holds only the in-frame ones, with some missing. The sample shows around 240,000 clones, roughly 84% of them seen only once. Material: peripheral blood. The receptor source for this set is a man aged 35 to 55 with acute or convalescent COVID-19.

The gene calls are TRBV2 and TRBJ2-3, with a possible D match to TRBD2 (6 bases). The CDR3 spans 14 residues. The germline CDR1 and CDR2 sequences are SNHLY and FYNNEI. V was pared by 8 bases and J by 7 bases, with 19 bases between. The CDR3 DNA is TGTGCCAGCCTAAACTCACCACTAGCTAATACGCAGTATTTT. Amino acid sequence: CASLNSPLANTQYF. Full variable domain (missing parts from reference TRBV2 and TRBJ2-3): EPEVTQTPSHQVTQMGQEVILRCVPISNHLYFYWYRQILGQKVEFLVSFYNNEISEKSEIFDDQFSVERPDGSNFTLKIRSTKLEDSAMYFCASLNSPLANTQYFGPGTRLTVL.

The V and J genes are TRBV3-1 (or the pseudogene TRBV3-2) and TRBJ2-2, with TRBD1 matching over 7 bases. The germline gives CDR1 LGHDT, CDR2 YNNKEL (reference sequence). The CDR3 runs 16 residues. J was trimmed by 4 bases and V by 0 bases; bases with no gene match: 5. The CDR3 sequence: CASSQERRGPTGELFF. CDR3 DNA sequence: TGTGCCAGCAGCCAAGAGAGAAGGGGGCCCACCGGGGAGCTGTTTTTT.

In DNA form, the CDR3 reads TGTGCCAGCAGCTCCACAGGGGTCGGCTACACCTTC. As protein: CASSSTGVGYTF. The V call is TRBV7-2, the J call TRBJ1-2; 7 bases agree with TRBD1. CDR3 length equals 12 residues. V gave up 4 bases and J gave up 8 bases; unmatched junction bases: 4. In germline, CDR1 is SGHTA, CDR2 FQGNSA.

This clone turned up a few times. The chain has TRBV11-2 and TRBJ2-2; D perhaps matches TRBD1 (6 bases). This CDR3 contains 13 residues. Germline CDR1 reads SGHAT; CDR2 reads FQNNGV. Trimming left V 5 bases short and J 6 bases short, with 10 bases between. The CDR3 nucleotides are TGTGCCAGCAGCCTACAGGGTCCCGGGGAGCTGTTTTTT. It codes for CASSLQGPGELFF.

The V gene is TRBV28, the J gene TRBJ2-7; 10 bases are shared with TRBD1. The CDR3 is 15 residues long. The germline gives CDR1 MDHEN, CDR2 SYDVKM. Trimming at V came to 6 bases and at J to 7 bases, leaving 12 bases not matched to a gene. Here the CDR3 DNA reads TGTGCCAGCAGCCTGTCCCGACAGGGGGCCAGGGAGCAGTACTTC. Encoded protein: CASSLSRQGAREQYF.

The chain is built from TRBV9 and TRBJ2-5; no clear D. The V and J ends lost 0 bases and 1 base respectively, with 7 bases between them. Germline-derived CDR1 and CDR2 are SGDLS and YYNGEE. This CDR3 region has 14 residues. The CDR3 sequence: CASSVGQAQETQYF. The CDR3 coding sequence is TGTGCCAGCAGCGTAGGTCAGGCCCAAGAGACCCAGTACTTC.

This chain uses TRBV4-3 with TRBJ2-1; D is undetermined. Between the trimmed V and J ends, which lost 0 bases and 1 base, there was a span of 10 bases. The CDR3 has 16 residues. The germline gives CDR1 LGHNA, CDR2 YSLEER. The CDR3 DNA reads TGCGCCAGCAGCCAAGATTTCCGGGTGTCCTACAATGAGCAGTTCTTC. Translation: CASSQDFRVSYNEQFF.

This chain joins TRBV15 and TRBJ2-5; D is possibly TRBD2 (5 bases). V was cut by 7 bases and J by 10 bases, with 22 bases left in between. This CDR3 is built from 14 residues. Germline lookup yields CDR1 LNHNV and CDR2 YYDKDF (reference sequence). This CDR3 is CATNLGIPEAGQYF. The CDR3 DNA follows: TGTGCCACCAACCTCGGGATACCCGAGGCGGGCCAGTACTTC.

CDR3 sequence: CASRDSLQPQHF. The CDR3 nucleotides read TGTGCCAGCAGGGACAGCTTGCAGCCCCAGCATTTT. This sequence joins TRBV2 and TRBJ1-5; tentative D call: TRBD1 (6 bases). V shed 6 bases and J shed 7 bases, with 10 bases lying between them. The V gene's germline CDR1 is SNHLY and CDR2 FYNNEI. This CDR3 is 12 amino acids long.